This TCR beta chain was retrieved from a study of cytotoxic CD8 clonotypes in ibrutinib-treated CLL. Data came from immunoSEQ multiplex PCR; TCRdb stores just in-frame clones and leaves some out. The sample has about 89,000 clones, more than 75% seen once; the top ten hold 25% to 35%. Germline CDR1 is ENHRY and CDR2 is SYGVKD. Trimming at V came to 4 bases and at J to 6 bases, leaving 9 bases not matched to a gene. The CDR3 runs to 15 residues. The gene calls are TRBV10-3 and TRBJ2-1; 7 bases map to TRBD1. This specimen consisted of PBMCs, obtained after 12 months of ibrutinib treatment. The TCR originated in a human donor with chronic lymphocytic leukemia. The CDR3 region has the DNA TGTGCCATCAGTGCCCAAACAGGGGCGGGCAATGAGCAGTTCTTC. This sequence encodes CAISAQTGAGNEQFF.